The following is a TCR beta chain sequence with its context. Its matching antigen is unknown. TCRdb's copy holds only in-frame clones and misses some; the assay was immunoSEQ multiplex PCR. The repertoire has 3,500 to 4,500 clones, nearly 80% of them found once; the top ten carry less than 10%. This entry is derived from a study of high-grade serous ovarian cancer treatment subgroups. Whole-study context: Mean per sample: around 14,000 reads, 7,400 or so unique TCR beta rearrangements. Study results and caveats: TCR relatedness rose with neoantigen level and trended with mutation load. Tumors within one patient showed repertoire similarity of roughly 0.1 to 0.8. The analyses considered CDR3 and ignored CDR1 and CDR2.

The tumor samples were collected prior to definitive surgery or chemotherapy. Looked up from germline, CDR1 is SGDLS and CDR2 is YYNGEE. V dropped 0 bases and J dropped 5 bases, with 15 bases sitting between them. The CDR3 consists of 15 residues. Sequenced: tumor tissue. The TCR sequence derives from a human donor with high-grade serous ovarian cancer. V is TRBV9 and J is TRBJ2-7; tentative D call: TRBD1 (5 bases). This chain's CDR3 is CASSVGGRERDEQYF. DNA of the CDR3: TGTGCCAGCAGCGTAGGAGGCAGGGAACGTGACGAGCAGTACTTC.